This paragraph covers one T cell receptor beta chain sequence. TCRdb recomputed calls from the 5' RACE reads with MiXCR, one row per CDR3 protein. The sample contains tens of thousands of distinct CDR3 sequences, around 25% of which appear only once. These data are taken from a study of CD8 T cells in ankylosing spondylitis. Sequencing used blood, either unsorted or a sorted T cell fraction (not recorded which). The origin of this receptor is a male donor with ankylosing spondylitis or in good health (not recorded which).

The CDR3 DNA reads as TGCGCCAGCAGCTTATGGGGAGATAGCAATCAGCCCCAGCATTTT. It encodes CASSLWGDSNQPQHF. This chain connects TRBV5-1 to TRBJ1-5; D not certain. Germline CDR1 reads SGHRS; CDR2 reads YFSETQ. V was clipped by 2 bases and J by 0 bases, with 9 bases between them. This CDR3 is built from 15 residues.